The 2 T cell receptor beta chains in this list originate from one sample, sequenced in a study of cytomegalovirus exposure and HLA in healthy donors. Both 60 Vbeta primers and 13 Jbeta primers went into the PCR. Repertoires were generated with immunoSEQ multiplex PCR, while TCRdb's copy carries only in-frame clones and drops some. The sample consists of more than 150,000 clones, around 77% of them appearing once. Sequenced sample: PBMCs. The receptor source for this set is a man in his forties or fifties in good health and CMV-seronegative.

The chain recombines TRBV7-3 with TRBJ1-2; perhaps TRBD1 as D (6 bases). Germline V gives CDR1 SGHTA, CDR2 FQGTGA. With 6 bases removed from V and 2 bases from J, the gap between germline ends came to 10 bases. The CDR3 is 13 residues long. The DNA of the CDR3 is TGTGCCAGCAGTCCGGACAGAAACTATGGCTACACCTTC. Its protein product is CASSPDRNYGYTF.

DNA of the CDR3: TGTGCCAGCAGCACCCCGGACAGGGGTGGTCAGCCCCAGCATTTT. It translates to CASSTPDRGGQPQHF. The chain uses TRBV5-8 and TRBJ1-5; 9 bases are a match to TRBD1. In germline, CDR1 is SGHTS, CDR2 YDEGEE. The CDR3 extends over 15 amino acids. Trimming at V came to 4 bases and at J to 6 bases, leaving 8 bases not matched to a gene.